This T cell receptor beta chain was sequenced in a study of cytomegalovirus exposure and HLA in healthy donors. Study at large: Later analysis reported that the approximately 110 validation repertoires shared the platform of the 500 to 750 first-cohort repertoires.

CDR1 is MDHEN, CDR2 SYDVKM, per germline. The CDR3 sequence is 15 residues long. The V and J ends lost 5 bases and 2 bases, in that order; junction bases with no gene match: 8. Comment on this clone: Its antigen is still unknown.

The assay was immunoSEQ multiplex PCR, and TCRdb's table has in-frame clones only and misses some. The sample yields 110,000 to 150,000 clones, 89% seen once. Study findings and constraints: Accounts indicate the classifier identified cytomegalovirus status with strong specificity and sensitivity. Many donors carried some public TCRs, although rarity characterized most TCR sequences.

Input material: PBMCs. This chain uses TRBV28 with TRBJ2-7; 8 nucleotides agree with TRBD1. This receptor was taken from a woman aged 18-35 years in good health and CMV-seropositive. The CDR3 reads CASSRFGQGAYEQYF. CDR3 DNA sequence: TGTGCCAGCAGTCGATTCGGACAGGGCGCCTACGAGCAGTACTTC.